What follows are 19 T cell receptor beta chains derived from one specimen sequenced in a study of T-cell memory formation after mild COVID-19. Via MiXCR, TCRdb re-called the 5' RACE reads, giving one row per CDR3 protein. The sample lists 540,000 or so distinct CDR3 sequences; about a fifth were seen once. The sequencing sample was made of PBMCs or a T cell subset sorted from them (not recorded which). The source of these receptors is an adult woman who had mild COVID-19 (a few samples of this study predate the infection). Cell type and time point are not known.

In its sample, this clonotype was seen many times. The chain couples TRBV12-3 or TRBV12-4 to TRBJ2-3; D unclear. The CDR3 loop spans 12 amino acids. V lost 6 bases and J 1 base, leaving 5 bases between the germline ends. The CDR3 loop is CASRRGTDTQYF. The CDR3 DNA is TGTGCCAGCAGAAGAGGCACAGATACGCAGTATTTT.

This clonotype occurred a few times. The chain joins TRBV6-5 to TRBJ1-1; D gene ambiguous. Germline values: CDR1 MNHEY, CDR2 SVGAGI. This CDR3 region has 11 residues. The V gene lost 6 bases and the J gene lost 10 bases, with 12 bases spanning the gap. In DNA, the CDR3 is TGTGCCAGCAGGAACTCTGGCGGAGCTTTCTTT. This encodes CASRNSGGAFF.

In its sample, this clonotype was seen a few times. The rearrangement links TRBV24-1 to TRBJ1-4; D possibly corresponds to TRBD1 (5 bases). The ends were cut back, 8 bases at V and 6 bases at J, with 9 bases in the middle. This CDR3 spans 12 amino acids. Germline values: CDR1 KGHDR, CDR2 SFDVKD. The CDR3 DNA sequence: TGTGCCACCACCAGGGCCTATGAAAAACTGTTTTTT. As protein: CATTRAYEKLFF.

The V and J genes are TRBV5-1 and TRBJ1-1, with TRBD1 matching over 10 bases. The junction had 4 bases not matched to a gene; V was cut back by 4 bases and J by 1 base. This CDR3 is 15 amino acids long. Germline CDR1 SGHRS, CDR2 YFSETQ. The CDR3 region has the DNA TGCGCCAGCAGCCCAGGGGACAGGGGGAACACTGAAGCTTTCTTT. It specifies CASSPGDRGNTEAFF.

A few counts support this clonotype. The J gene is TRBJ2-3, the V gene TRBV7-9; 7 nucleotides align to TRBD2. The ends lost 2 bases at V and 11 bases at J; junction bases unmatched: 7. The CDR3 runs 13 residues. CDR1 SEHNR and CDR2 FQNEAQ come from the germline V gene (reference sequence). CDR3 coding DNA: TGTGCCAGCAGCTTACAAGGTGGGAGGGGGCAGTATTTT. This gives the protein CASSLQGGRGQYF.

This clonotype was seen more than once but under ten times. The gene calls are TRBV5-1 and TRBJ1-6; D gene ambiguous. V lost 0 bases and J 6 bases, leaving 10 bases between the germline ends. Germline V CDR1 and CDR2: SGHRS, YFSETQ. The CDR3 totals 15 residues. This CDR3 reads CASSLAWEGNSPLHF. The CDR3 coding sequence is TGCGCCAGCAGCTTGGCATGGGAAGGTAATTCACCCCTCCACTTT.

There are a few counts of this clonotype. V and J are TRBV7-9 and TRBJ2-7, with D possibly called TRBD1 or TRBD2 (6 bases each). Germline V gene data show CDR1 as SEHNR and CDR2 as FQNEAQ (reference sequence). Between the trimmed V and J ends, which lost 3 bases and 5 bases, there was a span of 17 bases. CDR3 size: 15 residues. For the CDR3, the DNA is TGTGCCAGCAGCTTGGGTACGGGGGCGCATCACGAGCAGTACTTC. Amino acid sequence: CASSLGTGAHHEQYF.

The genes are TRBV3-1 and TRBJ2-1, with TRBD2 as a possible D gene (5 bases). Germline V CDR1 and CDR2: LGHDT, YNNKEL (reference sequence). Deletions cut 1 base from V and 8 bases from J, with 12 bases between. This CDR3 is 14 amino acids long. This CDR3 reads CASSQVGLADEQFF. Here the CDR3 DNA reads TGTGCCAGCAGCCAAGTTGGGCTAGCCGATGAGCAGTTCTTC.

The V call is TRBV3-1, the J call TRBJ2-7; D call uncertain. CDR3 length: 16 residues. Between the trimmed V and J ends, which lost 3 bases and 0 bases, there was a span of 15 bases. Germline CDR1 reads LGHDT; CDR2 reads YNNKEL (reference sequence). This chain's CDR3 is CASSHHLADPSYEQYF. In DNA, the CDR3 is TGTGCCAGCAGCCACCACCTGGCGGACCCCTCCTACGAGCAGTACTTC.

The chain recombines TRBV30 with TRBJ2-3; D possibly corresponds to TRBD2 (7 bases). Trimming removed 5 bases at V and 4 bases at J, with 22 bases between. CDR3 size: 16 residues. Germline loops: CDR1 GTSNPN, CDR2 SVGIG (reference sequence). CDR3 in DNA: TGTGCCTGGGGCGCCCGAAGAGGGGGGGTTTCAGATACGCAGTATTTT. This translates into CAWGARRGGVSDTQYF.

This clonotype turned up a few times. The V call is TRBV5-6, the J call TRBJ2-1; D ambiguous. This CDR3 spans 13 amino acids. Trimming cost V 0 bases and J 6 bases, with 7 bases left between them. The germline V gene has CDR1 SGHDT and CDR2 YYEEEE. CDR3 nucleotides: TGTGCCAGCAGCTTGGGGTCTGGCAATGAGCAGTTCTTC. Translated, it gives CASSLGSGNEQFF.

The chain joins TRBV7-2 to TRBJ2-5, with TRBD2 identical over 13 bases. Germline lookup yields CDR1 SGHTA and CDR2 FQGNSA. The CDR3 spans 15 residues. V gave up 5 bases and J gave up 4 bases; unmatched junction bases: 4. The CDR3 DNA reads TGTGCCAGCAGCCGGACTAGCGGGAGATCAGAGACCCAGTACTTC. As protein: CASSRTSGRSETQYF.

This clonotype showed up just a few times. The genes are TRBV3-1 and TRBJ1-1, with unresolved D. This CDR3 spans 16 amino acids. From germline, CDR1 is LGHDT and CDR2 YNNKEL (reference sequence). The V end was cut by 4 bases, the J end by 1 base, with 16 bases between. Here the CDR3 reads CASSPLPGVGNTEAFF. CDR3 nucleotide sequence: TGTGCCAGCAGCCCCCTACCGGGCGTGGGGAACACTGAAGCTTTCTTT. Variable domain in full (rest from reference TRBV3-1 and TRBJ1-1): DTAVSQTPKYLVTQMGNDKSIKCEQNLGHDTMYWYKQDSKKFLKIMFSYNNKELIINETVPNRFSPKSPDKAHLNLHINSLELGDSAVYFCASSPLPGVGNTEAFFGQGTRLTVV.

The J gene is TRBJ1-2, the V gene TRBV5-1; 10 nucleotides agree with TRBD1. CDR1 is SGHRS and CDR2 is YFSETQ in the germline V gene. Trimming cost V 3 bases and J 1 base; bases outside gene matches: 3. This CDR3 has 15 amino acids. CDR3: CASSSGTGDNYGYTF. CDR3 nucleotides: TGCGCCAGCAGCTCCGGGACAGGGGATAACTATGGCTACACCTTC.

This chain connects TRBV7-9 to TRBJ1-1; D gene uncertain. V was pared by 7 bases and J by 0 bases, with 21 bases between. The CDR3 has 17 amino acids. The germline CDR1 and CDR2 sequences are SEHNR and FQNEAQ (reference sequence). The CDR3 DNA reads as TGTGCCAGCACCCCCTCGGGCACCGCCGGATTGAACACTGAAGCTTTCTTT. It specifies CASTPSGTAGLNTEAFF. Combining the CDR3 with reference TRBV7-9 and TRBJ1-1 gives the whole variable domain DTGVSQNPRHKITKRGQNVTFRCDPISEHNRLYWYRQTLGQGPEFLTYFQNEAQLEKSRLLSDRFSAERPKGSFSTLEIQRTEQGDSAMYLCASTPSGTAGLNTEAFFGQGTRLTVV.

V and J are TRBV19 and TRBJ1-1; the D gene is possibly TRBD1 (6 bases). The CDR3 has 15 residues. Germline V gives CDR1 LNHDA, CDR2 SQIVND (reference sequence). V was cut by 3 bases and J by 0 bases, with 11 bases left in between. CDR3 in amino acids: CASSMGGQLNTEAFF. CDR3 in DNA: TGTGCCAGTAGTATGGGGGGGCAGCTGAACACTGAAGCTTTCTTT.

This clonotype was seen a handful of times. V is TRBV5-1 and J is TRBJ2-4; D gene ambiguous. The V end was cut by 2 bases, the J end by 5 bases, with 11 bases between. Germline V gene data show CDR1 as SGHRS and CDR2 as YFSETQ. CDR3 length: 14 residues. CDR3 region: CASSFDFTENIQYF. The CDR3, as DNA: TGCGCCAGCAGCTTCGACTTTACAGAAAACATTCAGTACTTC.

The chain has TRBV4-1 and TRBJ2-7, with a possible D match to TRBD2 (5 bases). With 1 base removed from V and 2 bases from J, the gap between germline ends came to 12 bases. CDR1 and CDR2 from the germline V gene are MGHRA and YSYEKL. The CDR3 consists of 15 residues. As DNA, the CDR3 is TGCGCCAGCAGCCAAGTTGCGGGTGGGCCCTACGAGCAGTACTTC. This translates into CASSQVAGGPYEQYF.

This chain uses TRBV4-1 with TRBJ1-1; D call uncertain. The V end lost 3 bases, the J end lost 3 bases, and 8 bases lay between the germline ends. CDR1 and CDR2 from the germline V gene are MGHRA and YSYEKL. The CDR3 is 13 residues long. DNA of the CDR3: TGCGCCAGCAGCCATAGTATCTACACTGAAGCTTTCTTT. This encodes CASSHSIYTEAFF.